Shown below are 14 T cell receptor beta chains from a single sample sequenced in a study of cytomegalovirus exposure and HLA in healthy donors. The PCR was carried out with 60 Vbeta primers and 13 Jbeta primers. This table comes from immunoSEQ multiplex PCR, and its TCRdb copy is limited to in-frame clones, with some not included. The sample comprises about 180,000 clones, roughly 84% of which are singletons, and under 1.1% rests with the top ten. The sample consisted of PBMCs. These TCRs come from a man aged 25 to 40 in good health and CMV-seronegative.

The V call is TRBV11-2, the J call TRBJ2-6; D is possibly TRBD1 (5 bases). The CDR3 spans 16 residues. V was cut by 3 bases and J by 0 bases, with 9 bases left in between. Germline lookup yields CDR1 SGHAT and CDR2 FQNNGV. CDR3 amino acids: CASSLGHSSGANVLTF. CDR3 DNA sequence: TGTGCCAGCAGCTTGGGGCATTCCTCTGGGGCCAACGTCCTGACTTTC.

This chain links TRBV9 with TRBJ1-5; D remains ambiguous. Trimming took 0 bases from V and 2 from J, leaving 12 bases between them. CDR1 is SGDLS, CDR2 YYNGEE, per germline. The CDR3 contains 16 residues. CDR3: CASSVGGPGGNQPQHF. The CDR3 DNA sequence: TGTGCCAGCAGCGTAGGAGGCCCCGGTGGCAATCAGCCCCAGCATTTT.

The V call is TRBV4-2, the J call TRBJ2-1; D call uncertain. V was clipped by 0 bases and J by 5 bases, with 5 bases between them. The germline V gene has CDR1 LGHNA and CDR2 YNFKEQ. The CDR3 loop spans 13 amino acids. CDR3 nucleotides: TGTGCCAGCAGCCAAGATCCCGACAATGAGCAGTTCTTC. Its translation is CASSQDPDNEQFF.

The V call is TRBV19, the J call TRBJ1-5; TRBD1 aligns across 10 bases. CDR3 size: 15 residues. In germline, CDR1 is LNHDA, CDR2 SQIVND (reference sequence). Losses at the gene ends were 9 bases for V and 9 bases for J; bases not matched to a gene: 14. The chain's CDR3 is CASKRQGAPTTPQHF. Written as DNA, the CDR3 is TGTGCCAGCAAGCGACAGGGGGCGCCTACTACGCCCCAGCATTTT.

The rearrangement links TRBV19 to TRBJ2-4; 12 positions agree with TRBD1. The CDR3 sequence is 18 residues long. The trim removed 3 bases at V and 6 bases at J, leaving 12 bases unmatched. From germline, CDR1 is LNHDA and CDR2 SQIVND (reference sequence). This CDR3 is CASSIWGGDRGPINIQYF. The CDR3 DNA follows: TGTGCCAGTAGTATCTGGGGGGGGGACAGGGGGCCTATAAACATTCAGTACTTC.

The rearrangement joins TRBV4-2 to TRBJ2-1; 8 nucleotides agree with TRBD2. CDR1 is LGHNA and CDR2 is YNFKEQ in the germline V gene. CDR3 length: 17 residues. The J segment lost 9 bases and the V segment lost 0 bases, leaving 13 bases of the junction unmatched. In nucleotides, the CDR3 is TGTGCCAGCAGCCAAGATCCCTCGGGGGGGTTGCTAGTTGAGCAGTTCTTC. Translated, it gives CASSQDPSGGLLVEQFF.

The genes are TRBV4-2 and TRBJ2-6; D gene ambiguous. The CDR3 runs to 17 residues. Looked up from germline, CDR1 is LGHNA and CDR2 is YNFKEQ. V was pared by 4 bases and J by 6 bases, with 19 bases between. The DNA of the CDR3 is TGTGCCAGCAGCCCAACTTATATGGGCTCGTCGGCCAACGTCCTGACTTTC. Translating gives CASSPTYMGSSANVLTF.

The genes are TRBV5-1 and TRBJ2-1; D may be TRBD2 (6 bases). The CDR3 is 13 residues long. The germline V and J ends were trimmed by 4 bases and 6 bases, with 11 bases remaining between them. The V gene's germline CDR1 is SGHRS and CDR2 YFSETQ. CDR3 amino acids: CASSGLATNEQFF. CDR3 nucleotides: TGCGCCAGCAGCGGGCTAGCGACCAATGAGCAGTTCTTC.

J is TRBJ2-2 and V is TRBV7-9; tentative D call: TRBD1 (7 bases). CDR1 and CDR2 (germline): SEHNR, FQNEAQ (reference sequence). V was clipped by 5 bases and J by 3 bases, with 13 bases between them. The CDR3 covers 15 residues. This CDR3 is CASSGGGGHTGELFF. The DNA of the CDR3 is TGTGCCAGCAGCGGCGGAGGGGGCCACACCGGGGAGCTGTTTTTT.

This sequence joins TRBV6-5 and TRBJ2-1; 10 bases match TRBD2. Unmatched junction bases numbered 6, after V lost 5 bases and J lost 5 bases. CDR3 size: 15 residues. Germline CDR1 reads MNHEY; CDR2 reads SVGAGI. The CDR3 reads CASSPPGLANNEQFF. CDR3 coding DNA: TGTGCCAGCAGTCCACCGGGACTAGCGAACAATGAGCAGTTCTTC.

The V and J genes are TRBV5-4 and TRBJ2-4; TRBD1 might be the D (5 bases). Per germline, CDR1 SGHNT and CDR2 YYREEE (reference sequence). Trimming shortened V by 4 bases and J by 5 bases, and 10 bases separated the two germline ends. The CDR3 totals 13 residues. The CDR3, as DNA: TGTGCCAGCAGCATGGACAATCAAAACATTCAGTACTTC. This translates into CASSMDNQNIQYF.

As regards this clone: A junction end diverges from the germline sequence, so it may reflect a read error. J is TRBJ2-2 and V is TRBV7-9, with 7 bases that match TRBD1. The V gene's germline CDR1 is SEHNR and CDR2 FQNEAQ (reference sequence). The CDR3 length is 16 residues. This chain's CDR3 is CSSSLAWTGNTGELFF. The CDR3 nucleotides read TGTTCCAGCAGCTTAGCCTGGACAGGGAACACCGGGGAGCTGTTTTTT.

The V and J genes are TRBV6-6 and TRBJ1-1; D is perhaps TRBD1 (6 bases). The CDR3 loop spans 13 amino acids. Germline V CDR1 and CDR2: MNHNY, SVGAGI (reference sequence). Trimming pared 5 bases from V and 5 bases from J, leaving 12 bases between. The chain's CDR3 is CASSDTGRTEAFF. The DNA for the CDR3 is TGTGCCAGCAGTGACACAGGGCGGACTGAAGCTTTCTTT.

The J gene is TRBJ1-2, the V gene TRBV4-1; 8 nucleotides line up with TRBD1. This CDR3 has 15 amino acids. The germline gives CDR1 MGHRA, CDR2 YSYEKL. Trimming took 3 bases from V and 4 from J; bases not matched to a gene: 7. The CDR3 sequence is CASSHPDRVGYGYTF. The CDR3 DNA reads as TGCGCCAGCAGCCATCCGGACAGGGTTGGCTATGGCTACACCTTC.